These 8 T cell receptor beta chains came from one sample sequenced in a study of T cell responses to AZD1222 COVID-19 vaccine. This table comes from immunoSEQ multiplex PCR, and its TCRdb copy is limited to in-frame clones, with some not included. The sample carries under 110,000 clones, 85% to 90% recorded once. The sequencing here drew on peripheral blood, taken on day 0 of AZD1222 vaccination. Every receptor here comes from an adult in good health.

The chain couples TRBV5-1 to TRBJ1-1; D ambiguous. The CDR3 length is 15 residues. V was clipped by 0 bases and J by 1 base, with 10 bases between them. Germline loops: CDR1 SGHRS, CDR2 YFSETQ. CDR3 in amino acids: CASSLDSGWNTEAFF. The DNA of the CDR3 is TGCGCCAGCAGCTTGGATTCAGGTTGGAACACTGAAGCTTTCTTT.

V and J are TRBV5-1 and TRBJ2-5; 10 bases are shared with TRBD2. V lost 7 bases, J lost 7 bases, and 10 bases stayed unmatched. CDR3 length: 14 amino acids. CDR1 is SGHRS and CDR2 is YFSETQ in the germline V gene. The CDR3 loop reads CASYSGRKGGTQYF. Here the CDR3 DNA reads TGCGCCAGCTATAGCGGGAGGAAGGGGGGGACCCAGTACTTC.

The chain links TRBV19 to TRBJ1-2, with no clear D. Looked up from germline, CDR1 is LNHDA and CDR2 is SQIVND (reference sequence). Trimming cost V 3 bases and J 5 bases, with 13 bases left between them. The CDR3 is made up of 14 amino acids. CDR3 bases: TGTGCCAGTAGTATTGGACGCCCAGTTTATGGCTACACCTTC. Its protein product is CASSIGRPVYGYTF.

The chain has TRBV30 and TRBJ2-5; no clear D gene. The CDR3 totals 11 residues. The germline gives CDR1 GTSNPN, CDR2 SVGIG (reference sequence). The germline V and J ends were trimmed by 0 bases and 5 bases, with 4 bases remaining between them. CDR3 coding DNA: TGTGCCTGGAGTGTCTCTGAGACCCAGTACTTC. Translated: CAWSVSETQYF.

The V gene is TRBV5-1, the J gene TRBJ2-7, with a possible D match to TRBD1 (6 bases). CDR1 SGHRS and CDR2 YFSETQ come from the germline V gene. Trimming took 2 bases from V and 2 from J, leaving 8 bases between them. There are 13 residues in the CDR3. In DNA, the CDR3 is TGCGCCAGCAGCTTTGCAGGGGCCTACGAGCAGTACTTC. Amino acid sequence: CASSFAGAYEQYF.

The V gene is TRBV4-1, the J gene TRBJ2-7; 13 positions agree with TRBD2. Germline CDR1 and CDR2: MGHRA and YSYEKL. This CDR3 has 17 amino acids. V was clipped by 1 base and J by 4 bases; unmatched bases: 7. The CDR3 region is CASSQGVLAGGGYEQYF. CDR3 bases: TGCGCCAGCAGCCAAGGGGTACTAGCGGGAGGGGGGTACGAGCAGTACTTC.

Here the CDR3 reads CASSWDTNTGELFF. The CDR3 nucleotides are TGCGCCAGCAGCTGGGACACAAACACCGGGGAGCTGTTTTTT. This chain links TRBV5-1 with TRBJ2-2; a possible D gene is TRBD1 (6 bases). Germline loops: CDR1 SGHRS, CDR2 YFSETQ. The V gene lost 3 bases and the J gene lost 2 bases, with 8 bases spanning the gap. The CDR3 contains 14 residues.

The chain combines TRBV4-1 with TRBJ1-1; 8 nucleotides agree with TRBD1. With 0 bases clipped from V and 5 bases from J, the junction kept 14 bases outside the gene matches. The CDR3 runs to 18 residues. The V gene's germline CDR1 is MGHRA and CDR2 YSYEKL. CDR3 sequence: CASSQDRKTGQGKTEAFF. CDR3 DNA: TGCGCCAGCAGCCAAGATCGAAAGACCGGACAGGGAAAGACTGAAGCTTTCTTT.